This T cell receptor (beta chain) came from a study of response to subunit inactivated influenza vaccine. MiXCR was run by TCRdb on the RT-PCR reads, yielding one entry per CDR3 protein. The sample holds 800,000 or so distinct CDR3 sequences, less than 25% seen once. Trimming stripped 5 bases from V and 6 bases from J, with 17 bases between. The length of the CDR3 is 15 residues. From germline, CDR1 is SEHNR and CDR2 FQNEAQ (reference sequence). Concerning this clonotype: Its antigen is not identified.

General study findings and limits: That few new T cells are recruited by each seasonal influenza vaccination was the authors' suggestion.

V gene TRBV7-9 combines with J gene TRBJ2-1; D is perhaps TRBD1 or TRBD2 (5 bases each). This TCR derives from a man between 50 and 59 years old who received an inactivated influenza vaccine. The material sequenced was PBMCs from blood, taken roughly 5 days after vaccination. The CDR3 nucleotides are TGTGCCAGCAGCAACCGGGACCTACCTTCCAATGAGCAGTTCTTC. Its protein product is CASSNRDLPSNEQFF.